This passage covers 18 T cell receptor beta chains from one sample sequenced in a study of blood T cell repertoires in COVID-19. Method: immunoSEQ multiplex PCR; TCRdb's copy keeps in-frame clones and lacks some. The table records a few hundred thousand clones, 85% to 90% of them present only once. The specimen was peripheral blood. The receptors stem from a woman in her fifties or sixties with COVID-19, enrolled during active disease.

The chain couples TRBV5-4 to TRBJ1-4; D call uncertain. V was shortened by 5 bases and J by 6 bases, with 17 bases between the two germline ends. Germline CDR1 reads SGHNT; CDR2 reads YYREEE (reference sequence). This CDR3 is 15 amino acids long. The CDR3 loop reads CASSPDTGSYEKLFF. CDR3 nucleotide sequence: TGTGCCAGCAGTCCCGACACGGGAAGTTATGAAAAACTGTTTTTT. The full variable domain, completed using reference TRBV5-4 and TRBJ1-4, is ETGVTQSPTHLIKTRGQQVTLRCSSQSGHNTVSWYQQALGQGPQFIFQYYREEENGRGNFPPRFSGLQFPNYSSELNVNALELDDSALYLCASSPDTGSYEKLFFGSGTQLSVL.

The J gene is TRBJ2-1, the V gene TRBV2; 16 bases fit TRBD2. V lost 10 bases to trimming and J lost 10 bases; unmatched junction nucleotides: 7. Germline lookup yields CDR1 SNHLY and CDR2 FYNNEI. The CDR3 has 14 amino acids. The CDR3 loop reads CATGLAGGPGEQFF. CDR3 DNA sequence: TGTGCCACGGGACTAGCGGGAGGGCCCGGCGAGCAGTTCTTC.

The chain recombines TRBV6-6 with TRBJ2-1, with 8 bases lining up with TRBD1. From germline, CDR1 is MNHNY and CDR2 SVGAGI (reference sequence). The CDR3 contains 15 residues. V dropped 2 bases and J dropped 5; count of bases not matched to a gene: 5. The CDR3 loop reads CASSYLRDRHNEQFF. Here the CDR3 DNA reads TGTGCCAGCAGTTACCTCCGGGACAGGCACAATGAGCAGTTCTTC.

The CDR3 protein is CASSIPSGRGGYNEQFF. The CDR3 DNA is TGTGCCAGTAGTATACCTAGCGGGAGGGGGGGCTACAATGAGCAGTTCTTC. The rearrangement links TRBV19 to TRBJ2-1, with 12 bases that match TRBD2. V lost 2 bases to trimming and J lost 3 bases; unmatched junction nucleotides: 5. CDR1 is LNHDA and CDR2 is SQIVND in the germline V gene (reference sequence). This CDR3 spans 17 amino acids. Looking up the rest from reference TRBV19 and TRBJ2-1 gives the full variable domain: DGGITQSPKYLFRKEGQNVTLSCEQNLNHDAMYWYRQDPGQGLRLIYYSQIVNDFQKGDIAEGYSVSREKKESFPLTVTSAQKNPTAFYLCASSIPSGRGGYNEQFFGPGTRLTVL.

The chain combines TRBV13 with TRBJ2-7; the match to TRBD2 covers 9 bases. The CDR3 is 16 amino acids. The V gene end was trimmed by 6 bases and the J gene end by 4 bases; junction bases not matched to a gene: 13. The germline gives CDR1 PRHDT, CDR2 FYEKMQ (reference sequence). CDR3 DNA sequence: TGTGCCAGCAGGCCCTGGAGTAGCGGGAGCCGTTACGAGCAGTACTTC. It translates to CASRPWSSGSRYEQYF.

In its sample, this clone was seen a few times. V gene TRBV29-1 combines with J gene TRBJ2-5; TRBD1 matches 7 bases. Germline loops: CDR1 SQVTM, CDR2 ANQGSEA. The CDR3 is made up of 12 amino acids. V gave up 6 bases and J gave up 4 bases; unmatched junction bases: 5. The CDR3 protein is CSVRQGVETQYF. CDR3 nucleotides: TGCAGCGTCAGACAGGGCGTAGAGACCCAGTACTTC. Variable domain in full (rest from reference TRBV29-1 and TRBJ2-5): SAVISQKPSRDICQRGTSLTIQCQVDSQVTMMFWYRQQPGQSLTLIATANQGSEATYESGFVIDKFPISRPNLTFSTLTVSNMSPEDSSIYLCSVRQGVETQYFGPGTRLLVL.

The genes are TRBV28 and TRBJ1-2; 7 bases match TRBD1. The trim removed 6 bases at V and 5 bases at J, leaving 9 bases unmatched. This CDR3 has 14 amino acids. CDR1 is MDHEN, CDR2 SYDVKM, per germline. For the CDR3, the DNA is TGTGCCAGCAGAAGACAGGGTACTCTTTATGGCTACACCTTC. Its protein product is CASRRQGTLYGYTF.

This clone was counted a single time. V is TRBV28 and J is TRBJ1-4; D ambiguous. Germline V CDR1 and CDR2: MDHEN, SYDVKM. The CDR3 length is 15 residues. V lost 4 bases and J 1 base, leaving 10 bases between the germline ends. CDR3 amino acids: CASSSSGGTNEKLFF. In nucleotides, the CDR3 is TGTGCCAGCAGTTCATCGGGAGGAACTAATGAAAAACTGTTTTTT.

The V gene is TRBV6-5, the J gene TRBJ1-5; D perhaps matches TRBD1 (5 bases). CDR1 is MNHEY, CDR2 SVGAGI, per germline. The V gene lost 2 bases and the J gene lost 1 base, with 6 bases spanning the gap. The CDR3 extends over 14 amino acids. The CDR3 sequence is CASSYGGSNQPQHF. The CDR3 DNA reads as TGTGCCAGCAGTTACGGGGGGAGCAATCAGCCCCAGCATTTT.

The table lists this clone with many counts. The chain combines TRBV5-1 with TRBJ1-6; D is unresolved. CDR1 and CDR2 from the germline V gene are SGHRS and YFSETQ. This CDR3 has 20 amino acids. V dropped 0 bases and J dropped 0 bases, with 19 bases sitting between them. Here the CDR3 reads CASSLGRGSAISSYNSPLHF. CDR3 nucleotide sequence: TGCGCCAGCAGCTTGGGGCGGGGTTCGGCCATCAGCTCCTATAATTCACCCCTCCACTTT.

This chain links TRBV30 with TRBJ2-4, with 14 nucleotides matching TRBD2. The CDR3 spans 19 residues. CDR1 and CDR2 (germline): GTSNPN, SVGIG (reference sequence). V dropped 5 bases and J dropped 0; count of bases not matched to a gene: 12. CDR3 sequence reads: CAWDPGTSGSALAKNIQYF. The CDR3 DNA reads TGTGCCTGGGACCCTGGGACTAGCGGGAGCGCCCTAGCCAAAAACATTCAGTACTTC.

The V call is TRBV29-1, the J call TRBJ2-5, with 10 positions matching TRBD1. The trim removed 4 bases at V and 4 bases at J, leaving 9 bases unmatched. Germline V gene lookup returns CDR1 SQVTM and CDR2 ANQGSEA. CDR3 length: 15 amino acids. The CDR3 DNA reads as TGCAGCGTTGGACACGTCCGGGACAGGGGAGAGACCCAGTACTTC. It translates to CSVGHVRDRGETQYF.

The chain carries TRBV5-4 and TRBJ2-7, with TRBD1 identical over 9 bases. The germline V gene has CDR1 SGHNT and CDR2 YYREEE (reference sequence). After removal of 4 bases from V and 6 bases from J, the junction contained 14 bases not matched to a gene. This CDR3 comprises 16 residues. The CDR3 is CASSLRSGQGIREQYF. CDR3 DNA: TGTGCCAGCAGCCTGCGGTCCGGACAGGGGATACGCGAGCAGTACTTC.

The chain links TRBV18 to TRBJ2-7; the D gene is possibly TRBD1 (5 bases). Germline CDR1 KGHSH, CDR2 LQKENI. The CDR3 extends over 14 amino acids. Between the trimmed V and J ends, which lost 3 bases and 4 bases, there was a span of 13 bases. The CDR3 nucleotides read TGTGCCAGCTCACCGGTTCAGACAGCGTACGAGCAGTACTTC. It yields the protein CASSPVQTAYEQYF.

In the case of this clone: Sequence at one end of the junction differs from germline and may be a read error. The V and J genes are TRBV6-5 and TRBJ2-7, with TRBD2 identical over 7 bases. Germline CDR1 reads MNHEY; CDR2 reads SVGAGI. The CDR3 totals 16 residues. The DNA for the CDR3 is TGTGCCAGCAGTTACTCGGCTAGCGGACTCTCCGACGAGCAGTACTTC. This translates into CASSYSASGLSDEQYF.

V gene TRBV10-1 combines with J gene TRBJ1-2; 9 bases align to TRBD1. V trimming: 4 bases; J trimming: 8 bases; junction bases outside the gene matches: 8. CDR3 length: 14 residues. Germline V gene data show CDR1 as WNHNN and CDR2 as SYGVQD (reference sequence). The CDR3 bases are TGCGCCAGCAGTGCAGACAGGGGGGATTGCGGCTACACCTTC. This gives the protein CASSADRGDCGYTF.

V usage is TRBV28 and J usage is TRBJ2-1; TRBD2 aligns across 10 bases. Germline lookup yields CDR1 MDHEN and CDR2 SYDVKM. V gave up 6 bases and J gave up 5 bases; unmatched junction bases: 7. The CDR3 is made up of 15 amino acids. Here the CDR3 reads CASSRRTSGNNEQFF. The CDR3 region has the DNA TGTGCCAGCAGCAGACGGACTAGCGGAAACAATGAGCAGTTCTTC.

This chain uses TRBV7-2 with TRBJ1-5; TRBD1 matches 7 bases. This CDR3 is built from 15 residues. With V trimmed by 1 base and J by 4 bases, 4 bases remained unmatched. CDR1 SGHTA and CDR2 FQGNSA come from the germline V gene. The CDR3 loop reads CASSLGKTGNQPQHF. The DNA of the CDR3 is TGTGCCAGCAGCTTAGGAAAGACAGGGAATCAGCCCCAGCATTTT.